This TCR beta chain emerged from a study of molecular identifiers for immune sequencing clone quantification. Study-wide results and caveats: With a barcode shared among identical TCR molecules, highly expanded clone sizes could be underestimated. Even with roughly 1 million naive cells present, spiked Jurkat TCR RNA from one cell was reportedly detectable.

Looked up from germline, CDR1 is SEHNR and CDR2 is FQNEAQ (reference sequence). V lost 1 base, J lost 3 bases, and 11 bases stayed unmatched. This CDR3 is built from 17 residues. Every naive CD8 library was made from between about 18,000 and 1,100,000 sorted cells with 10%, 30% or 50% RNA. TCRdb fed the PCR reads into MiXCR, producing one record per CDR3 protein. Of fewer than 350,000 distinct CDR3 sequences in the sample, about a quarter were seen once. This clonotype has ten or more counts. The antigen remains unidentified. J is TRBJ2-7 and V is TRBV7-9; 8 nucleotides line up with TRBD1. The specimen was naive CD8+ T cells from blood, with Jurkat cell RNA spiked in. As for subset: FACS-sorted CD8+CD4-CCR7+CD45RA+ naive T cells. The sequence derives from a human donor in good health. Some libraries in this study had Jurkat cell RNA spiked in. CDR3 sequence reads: CASSLEAVPGGRYEQYF. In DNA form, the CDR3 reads TGTGCCAGCAGCTTAGAAGCTGTTCCAGGGGGCCGCTACGAGCAGTACTTC.